What follows are 20 T cell receptor beta chains derived from one specimen sequenced in a study of blood T cells in healthy people across ages. Then a second PCR, running about 6 to 12 cycles, was carried out with a sample-barcoded 5' primer and a J-beta primer mix. TCRdb analysed the 5' RACE reads with MiXCR anew, one entry per CDR3 protein. The table lists 950,000 to 1,200,000 distinct CDR3 sequences, around two fifths of them singletons. What was sequenced was blood. The receptor set was obtained from a man between 18 and 35 years old in good health.

V and J are TRBV20-1 and TRBJ2-6, with D perhaps matching TRBD1 (5 bases). Deletions cut 2 bases from V and 0 bases from J, with 8 bases between. The CDR3 is 15 residues long. Germline V gene lookup returns CDR1 DFQATT and CDR2 SNEGSKA (reference sequence). CDR3 loop: CSARITGSGANVLTF. Here the CDR3 DNA reads TGCAGTGCTAGAATTACAGGCTCTGGGGCCAACGTCCTGACTTTC.

This clonotype was found many times. The chain uses TRBV29-1 and TRBJ2-1, with 12 bases matching TRBD2. The CDR3 loop spans 15 amino acids. Germline assignment: CDR1 SQVTM and CDR2 ANQGSEA. V shed 4 bases, J shed 5 bases, and the junction held 6 bases outside the gene matches. The CDR3 sequence is CSVGPSGGADNEQFF. In DNA, the CDR3 is TGCAGCGTTGGGCCTAGCGGGGGGGCCGACAATGAGCAGTTCTTC.

In this sample, this clonotype turned up a few times. V is TRBV3-1 and J is TRBJ1-5, with D tentatively TRBD1 (5 bases). Deletions cut 2 bases from V and 7 bases from J, with 18 bases between. Germline CDR1 LGHDT, CDR2 YNNKEL (reference sequence). CDR3 length: 16 residues. This CDR3 is CASSQRGGVGPQPQHF. The CDR3 bases are TGTGCCAGCAGCCAACGTGGGGGAGTGGGACCGCAGCCCCAGCATTTT.

The chain carries TRBV4-1 and TRBJ2-1, with D perhaps matching TRBD2 (5 bases). The CDR3 sequence is 15 residues long. Germline V gene lookup returns CDR1 MGHRA and CDR2 YSYEKL. V dropped 0 bases and J dropped 2 bases, with 8 bases sitting between them. The CDR3 region has the DNA TGCGCCAGCAGCCAAGATGGGAGAGCCTACAATGAGCAGTTCTTC. It translates to CASSQDGRAYNEQFF.

This clonotype was counted only a few times. The genes are TRBV5-8 and TRBJ2-1; 7 bases agree with TRBD2. From germline, CDR1 is SGHTS and CDR2 YDEGEE. The CDR3 spans 14 residues. V was clipped by 2 bases and J by 7 bases; unmatched bases: 6. This CDR3 reads CASSFGRARNEQFF. As DNA, the CDR3 is TGTGCCAGCAGCTTTGGGAGGGCTAGGAATGAGCAGTTCTTC.

This clonotype was counted a few times. This chain uses TRBV3-1 with TRBJ1-1, with 7 bases matching TRBD1. Germline values: CDR1 LGHDT, CDR2 YNNKEL (reference sequence). Trimming removed 3 bases from V and 3 bases from J; junction bases left unmatched: 1. The CDR3 extends over 13 amino acids. Here the CDR3 reads CASSQGTDTEAFF. CDR3 DNA: TGTGCCAGCAGCCAGGGGACAGACACTGAAGCTTTCTTT.

The chain combines TRBV20-1 with TRBJ2-3, with unresolved D. The germline V gene has CDR1 DFQATT and CDR2 SNEGSKA (reference sequence). The CDR3 has 14 amino acids. V was shortened by 3 bases and J by 1 base, with 11 bases between the two germline ends. The CDR3 region has the DNA TGCAGTGCTAGTCCCCCGGTAGGCACAGATACGCAGTATTTT. As protein: CSASPPVGTDTQYF.

V and J are TRBV10-3 and TRBJ2-7; weak D call: TRBD2 (6 bases). Germline CDR1 and CDR2: ENHRY and SYGVKD. Trimming left V 3 bases short and J 2 bases short, with 11 bases between. This CDR3 has 14 residues. The CDR3 loop reads CAISDILAAYEQYF. The DNA of the CDR3 is TGTGCCATCAGTGATATACTAGCTGCCTACGAGCAGTACTTC.

J is TRBJ2-5 and V is TRBV20-1; 8 bases match TRBD2. The length of the CDR3 is 11 residues. Germline-derived CDR1 and CDR2 are DFQATT and SNEGSKA (reference sequence). The junction had 3 bases not matched to a gene; V was cut back by 7 bases and J by 5 bases. CDR3 residues: CSGTSRETQYF. The DNA of the CDR3 is TGCAGTGGGACTAGCCGGGAGACCCAGTACTTC.

The rearrangement joins TRBV5-6 to TRBJ1-5; perhaps TRBD1 as D (6 bases). CDR1 is SGHDT, CDR2 YYEEEE, per germline. This CDR3 contains 14 residues. Trimming removed 4 bases from V and 5 bases from J, with 13 bases in between. In DNA form, the CDR3 reads TGTGCCAGCAGCAGGCGGCGGACAGATCAGCCCCAGCATTTT. Its translation is CASSRRRTDQPQHF.

The chain's CDR3 is CASTMGGSNQPQHF. CDR3 coding DNA: TGTGCCAGCACTATGGGGGGGAGCAATCAGCCCCAGCATTTT. The chain couples TRBV28 to TRBJ1-5; TRBD1 is a possible D gene (5 bases). The germline V gene encodes CDR1 MDHEN and CDR2 SYDVKM. The CDR3 spans 14 residues. V dropped 7 bases and J dropped 1 base, with 11 bases sitting between them.

The chain is built from TRBV4-1 and TRBJ2-2; D unclear. V dropped 0 bases and J dropped 0 bases, with 8 bases sitting between them. The CDR3 has 16 amino acids. Germline V gene data show CDR1 as MGHRA and CDR2 as YSYEKL. For the CDR3, the DNA is TGCGCCAGCAGCCAAGATTTGACCACGAACACCGGGGAGCTGTTTTTT. It encodes CASSQDLTTNTGELFF.

This clonotype came up a few times. CDR3 residues: CSATARGYGYTF. CDR3 in DNA: TGCAGTGCTACTGCCCGAGGCTATGGCTACACCTTC. The J gene is TRBJ1-2, the V gene TRBV20-1; D gene uncertain. Germline assignment: CDR1 DFQATT and CDR2 SNEGSKA (reference sequence). There are 12 residues in the CDR3. V dropped 4 bases and J dropped 4 bases, with 10 bases sitting between them.

V gene TRBV7-2 combines with J gene TRBJ2-1; D ambiguous. With 5 bases removed from V and 0 bases from J, the gap between germline ends came to 11 bases. This CDR3 is built from 15 residues. Germline loops: CDR1 SGHTA, CDR2 FQGNSA. The CDR3 loop is CASSTYHGSYNEQFF. The CDR3 coding sequence is TGTGCCAGCAGCACTTACCATGGCTCCTACAATGAGCAGTTCTTC.

This clonotype has ten or more counts. V and J are TRBV24-1 and TRBJ2-6, with TRBD2 as a possible D gene (5 bases). The CDR3 consists of 15 residues. CDR1 KGHDR and CDR2 SFDVKD come from the germline V gene. Trimming pared 6 bases from V and 0 bases from J, leaving 8 bases between. The CDR3 here is CATSRGSSGANVLTF. Written as DNA, the CDR3 is TGTGCCACCAGTCGGGGATCCTCTGGGGCCAACGTCCTGACTTTC.

This clonotype was recorded a few times. The CDR3 DNA is TGTGCCAGCAGAGCCGGTCTCAGCACCTTC. Translating it yields CASRAGLSTF. The chain combines TRBV21-1 with TRBJ1-2. TRBV21-1 is an annotated pseudogene. This CDR3 comprises 10 residues.

This clonotype was detected a few times. The V call is TRBV27, the J call TRBJ1-6, with D tentatively TRBD1 (5 bases). V lost 8 bases, J lost 8 bases, and 13 bases lay in between. Germline values: CDR1 MNHEY, CDR2 SMNVEV (reference sequence). The CDR3 covers 13 residues. In DNA, the CDR3 is TGTGCCAGCCGTCGGGGGTTGGATTCACCCCTCCACTTT. Residues: CASRRGLDSPLHF.

The chain is built from TRBV5-1 and TRBJ1-1; no clear D gene. The CDR3 is made up of 15 amino acids. Germline V gives CDR1 SGHRS, CDR2 YFSETQ. Trimming shortened V by 4 bases and J by 3 bases, and 16 bases separated the two germline ends. DNA of the CDR3: TGCGCCAGCAGCGCAACCCTTGGACGGGACACTGAAGCTTTCTTT. This sequence encodes CASSATLGRDTEAFF.

Ten or more counts support this clonotype. This sequence joins TRBV29-1 and TRBJ2-5, with 7 bases lining up with TRBD1. The CDR3 has 11 amino acids. In germline, CDR1 is SQVTM, CDR2 ANQGSEA. The junction had 2 bases not matched to a gene; V was cut back by 7 bases and J by 3 bases. This CDR3 is CSAGTEETQYF. As DNA, the CDR3 is TGCAGCGCAGGGACAGAAGAGACCCAGTACTTC.

The chain is built from TRBV4-2 and TRBJ1-6, with TRBD1 identical over 9 bases. CDR3 length: 16 amino acids. V lost 5 bases and J lost 6; bases outside the gene matches: 8. The germline gives CDR1 LGHNA, CDR2 YNFKEQ. The DNA for the CDR3 is TGTGCCAGCAGCTTACAAACGGGACAGGGTAATTCACCCCTCCACTTT. Protein: CASSLQTGQGNSPLHF.